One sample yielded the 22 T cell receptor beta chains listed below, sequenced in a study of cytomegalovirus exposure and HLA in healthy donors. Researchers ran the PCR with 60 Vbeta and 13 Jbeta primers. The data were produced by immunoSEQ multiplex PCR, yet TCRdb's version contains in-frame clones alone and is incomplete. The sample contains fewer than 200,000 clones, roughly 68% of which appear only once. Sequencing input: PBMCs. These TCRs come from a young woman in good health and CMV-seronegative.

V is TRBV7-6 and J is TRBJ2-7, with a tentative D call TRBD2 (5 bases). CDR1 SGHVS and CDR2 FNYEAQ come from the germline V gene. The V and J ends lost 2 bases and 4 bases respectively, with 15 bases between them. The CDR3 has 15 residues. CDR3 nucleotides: TGTGCCAGCAGCTTAAGTCCAACTAGTCTGTACGAGCAGTACTTC. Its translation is CASSLSPTSLYEQYF.

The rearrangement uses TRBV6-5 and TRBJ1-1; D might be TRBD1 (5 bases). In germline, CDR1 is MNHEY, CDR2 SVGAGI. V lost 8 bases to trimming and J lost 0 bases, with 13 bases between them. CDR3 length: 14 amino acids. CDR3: CASQFRGVNTEAFF. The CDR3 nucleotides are TGTGCCAGCCAATTCCGGGGGGTGAACACTGAAGCTTTCTTT.

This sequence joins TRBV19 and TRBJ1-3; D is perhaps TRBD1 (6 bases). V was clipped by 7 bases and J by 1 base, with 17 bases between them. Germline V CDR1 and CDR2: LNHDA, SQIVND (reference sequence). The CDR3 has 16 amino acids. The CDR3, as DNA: TGTGCCAGTACACACCACAGGGACGGGTCTGGAAACACCATATATTTT. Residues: CASTHHRDGSGNTIYF.

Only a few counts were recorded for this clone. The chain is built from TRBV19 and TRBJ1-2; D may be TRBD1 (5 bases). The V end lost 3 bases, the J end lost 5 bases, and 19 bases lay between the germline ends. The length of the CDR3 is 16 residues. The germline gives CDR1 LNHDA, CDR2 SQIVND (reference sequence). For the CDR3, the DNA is TGTGCCAGTAGTATTGCGTCCGGGGGATTTGGTTATGGCTACACCTTC. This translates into CASSIASGGFGYGYTF.

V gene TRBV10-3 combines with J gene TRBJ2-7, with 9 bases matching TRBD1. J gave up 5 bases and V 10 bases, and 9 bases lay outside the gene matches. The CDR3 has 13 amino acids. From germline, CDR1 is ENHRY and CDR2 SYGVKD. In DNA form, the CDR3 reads TGTGCCACTAGTAGGGGACAGGGCGACGAGCAGTACTTC. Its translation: CATSRGQGDEQYF.

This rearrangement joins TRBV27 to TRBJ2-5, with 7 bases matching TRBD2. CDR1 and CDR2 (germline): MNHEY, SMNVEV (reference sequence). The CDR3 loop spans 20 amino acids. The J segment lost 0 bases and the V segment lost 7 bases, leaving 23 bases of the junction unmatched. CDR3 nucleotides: TGTGCCAGCATCGCCCCTCTACTCCTAGCGGAGAAGATATACCAAGAGACCCAGTACTTC. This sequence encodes CASIAPLLLAEKIYQETQYF.

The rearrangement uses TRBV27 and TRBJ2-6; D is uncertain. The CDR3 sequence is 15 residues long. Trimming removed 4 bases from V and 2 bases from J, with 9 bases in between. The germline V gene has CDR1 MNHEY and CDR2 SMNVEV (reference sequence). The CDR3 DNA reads TGTGCCAGCAGTTCTCCGGGTACTGGGGCCAACGTCCTGACTTTC. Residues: CASSSPGTGANVLTF. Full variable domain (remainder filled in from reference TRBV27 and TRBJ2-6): EAQVTQNPRYLITVTGKKLTVTCSQNMNHEYMSWYRQDPGLGLRQIYYSMNVEVTDKGDVPEGYKVSRKEKRNFPLILESPSPNQTSLYFCASSSPGTGANVLTFGAGSRLTVL.

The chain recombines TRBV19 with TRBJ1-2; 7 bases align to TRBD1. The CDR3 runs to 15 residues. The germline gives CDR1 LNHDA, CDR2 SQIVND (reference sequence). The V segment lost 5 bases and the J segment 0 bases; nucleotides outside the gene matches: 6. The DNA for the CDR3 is TGTGCCAGTAGTCTACGACAGGGAACTAACTATGGCTACACCTTC. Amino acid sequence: CASSLRQGTNYGYTF.

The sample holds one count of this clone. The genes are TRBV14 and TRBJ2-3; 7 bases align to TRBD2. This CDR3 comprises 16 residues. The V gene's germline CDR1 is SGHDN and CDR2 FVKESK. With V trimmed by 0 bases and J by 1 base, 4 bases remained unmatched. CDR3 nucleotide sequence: TGTGCCAGCAGCCAAGATAGCGGGTACCGCACAGATACGCAGTATTTT. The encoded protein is CASSQDSGYRTDTQYF.

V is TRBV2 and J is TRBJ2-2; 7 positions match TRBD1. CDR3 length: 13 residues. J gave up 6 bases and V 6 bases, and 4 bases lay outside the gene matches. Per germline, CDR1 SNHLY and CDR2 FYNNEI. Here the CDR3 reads CASSVRGPGELFF. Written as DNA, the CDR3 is TGTGCCAGCAGCGTAAGGGGGCCCGGGGAGCTGTTTTTT.

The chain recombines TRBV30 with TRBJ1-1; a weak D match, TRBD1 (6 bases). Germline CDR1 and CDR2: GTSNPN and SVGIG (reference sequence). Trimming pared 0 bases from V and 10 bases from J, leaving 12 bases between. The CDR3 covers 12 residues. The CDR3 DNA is TGTGCCTGGAGTGTTTGGGGGCATGGAGCTTTCTTT. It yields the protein CAWSVWGHGAFF.

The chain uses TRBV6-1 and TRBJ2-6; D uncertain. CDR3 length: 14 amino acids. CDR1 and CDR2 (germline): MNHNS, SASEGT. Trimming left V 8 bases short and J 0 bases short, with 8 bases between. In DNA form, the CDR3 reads TGTGCCAGCTCAGGTGTCTCTGGGGCCAACGTCCTGACTTTC. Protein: CASSGVSGANVLTF.

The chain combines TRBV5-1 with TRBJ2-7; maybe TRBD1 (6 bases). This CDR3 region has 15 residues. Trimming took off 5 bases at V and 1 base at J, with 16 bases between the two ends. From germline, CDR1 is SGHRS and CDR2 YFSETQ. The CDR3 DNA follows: TGCGCCAGCAGTATATCCGAGACAGGATCCTACGAGCAGTACTTC. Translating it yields CASSISETGSYEQYF.

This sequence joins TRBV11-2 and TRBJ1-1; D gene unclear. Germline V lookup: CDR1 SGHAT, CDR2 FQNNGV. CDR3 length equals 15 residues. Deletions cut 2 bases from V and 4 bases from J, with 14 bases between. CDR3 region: CASSLSGPSGTEAFF. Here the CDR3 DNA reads TGTGCCAGCAGCTTATCCGGGCCGAGCGGCACTGAAGCTTTCTTT.

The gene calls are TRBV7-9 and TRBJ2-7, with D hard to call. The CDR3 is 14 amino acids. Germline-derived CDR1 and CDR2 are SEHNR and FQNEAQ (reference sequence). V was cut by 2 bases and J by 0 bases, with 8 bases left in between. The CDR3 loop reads CASSLPVPSYEQYF. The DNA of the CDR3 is TGTGCCAGCAGCTTACCAGTCCCCTCCTACGAGCAGTACTTC. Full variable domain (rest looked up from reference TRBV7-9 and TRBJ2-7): DTGVSQNPRHKITKRGQNVTFRCDPISEHNRLYWYRQTLGQGPEFLTYFQNEAQLEKSRLLSDRFSAERPKGSFSTLEIQRTEQGDSAMYLCASSLPVPSYEQYFGPGTRLTVT.

The CDR3 loop is CASSVDTLIYEQYF. CDR3 DNA: TGTGCCAGCAGCGTAGACACGCTCATATACGAGCAGTACTTC. V is TRBV9 and J is TRBJ2-7; D is unclear. Trimming shortened V by 0 bases and J by 4 bases, and 11 bases separated the two germline ends. There are 14 residues in the CDR3. CDR1 is SGDLS and CDR2 is YYNGEE in the germline V gene.

CDR3 sequence reads: CASSAGSSGNTIYF. CDR3 DNA: TGTGCCAGCAGCGCCGGGAGCTCTGGAAACACCATATATTTT. This chain connects TRBV7-9 to TRBJ1-3, with unresolved D. CDR3 length: 14 residues. The germline CDR1 and CDR2 sequences are SEHNR and FQNEAQ (reference sequence). Trimming stripped 5 bases from V and 0 bases from J, with 8 bases between. The entire variable domain, with the rest obtained from reference TRBV7-9 and TRBJ1-3, is as follows: DTGVSQNPRHKITKRGQNVTFRCDPISEHNRLYWYRQTLGQGPEFLTYFQNEAQLEKSRLLSDRFSAERPKGSFSTLEIQRTEQGDSAMYLCASSAGSSGNTIYFGEGSWLTVV.

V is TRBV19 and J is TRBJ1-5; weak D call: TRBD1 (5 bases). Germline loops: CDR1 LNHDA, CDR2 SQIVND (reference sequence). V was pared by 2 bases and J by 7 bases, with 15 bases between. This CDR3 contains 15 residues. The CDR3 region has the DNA TGTGCCAGTAGTATAACAGGAGGGTCGGGACAGCCCCAGCATTTT. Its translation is CASSITGGSGQPQHF.

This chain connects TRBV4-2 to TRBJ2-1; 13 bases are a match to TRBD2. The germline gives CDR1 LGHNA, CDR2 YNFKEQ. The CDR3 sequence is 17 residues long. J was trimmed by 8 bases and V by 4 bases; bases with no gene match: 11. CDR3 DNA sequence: TGTGCCAGCAGCCCCACAGGGACTAGCGGGACGCGATATGAGCAGTTCTTC. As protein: CASSPTGTSGTRYEQFF.

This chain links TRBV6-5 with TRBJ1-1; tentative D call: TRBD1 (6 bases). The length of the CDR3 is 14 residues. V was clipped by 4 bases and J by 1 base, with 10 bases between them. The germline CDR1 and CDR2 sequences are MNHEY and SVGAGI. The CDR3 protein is CASSSGVRNTEAFF. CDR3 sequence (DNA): TGTGCCAGCAGTTCAGGGGTAAGGAACACTGAAGCTTTCTTT.

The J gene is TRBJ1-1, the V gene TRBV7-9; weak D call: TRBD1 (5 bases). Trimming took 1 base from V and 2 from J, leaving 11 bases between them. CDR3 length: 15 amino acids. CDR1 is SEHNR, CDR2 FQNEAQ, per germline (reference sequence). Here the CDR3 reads CASSLGAGPNTEAFF. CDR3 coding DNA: TGTGCCAGCAGCTTAGGGGCAGGGCCCAACACTGAAGCTTTCTTT.

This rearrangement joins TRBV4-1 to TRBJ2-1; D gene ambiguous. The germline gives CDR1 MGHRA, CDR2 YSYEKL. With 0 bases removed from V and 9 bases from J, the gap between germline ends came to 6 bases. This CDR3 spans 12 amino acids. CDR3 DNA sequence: TGCGCCAGCAGCCAAGATGCCGGTGAGCAGTTCTTC. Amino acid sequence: CASSQDAGEQFF.